One and the same sample provided the 2 T cell receptor beta chains below, sequenced in a study of T cell repertoires in cytomegalovirus infection. Their cognate antigens are unknown. TCRdb analysed the reads with MiXCR anew, one entry per CDR3 protein. The sample yields about 700,000 distinct CDR3 sequences, roughly a third seen once. The specimen comprised cultured PBMCs, sampled from culture after CMV antigen stimulation. Receptors originate from a human donor in good health (CMV status not recorded). Some clones in this sample may be carry-over from other donors' samples.

The chain employs TRBV7-6 and TRBJ1-6; unclear D gene. In germline, CDR1 is SGHVS, CDR2 FNYEAQ. The CDR3 has 14 residues. Trimming pared 9 bases from V and 7 bases from J, leaving 16 bases between. The CDR3 DNA is TGTGCCAGTCAGCCGATGGGAGGGAATTCACCCCTCCACTTT. Translated: CASQPMGGNSPLHF.

The table lists this clonotype with many counts. The chain employs TRBV7-2 and TRBJ1-1; D unresolved. Trimming took 2 bases from V and 1 from J, leaving 11 bases between them. Germline CDR1 is SGHTA and CDR2 is FQGNSA. The CDR3 length is 15 residues. CDR3 sequence: CASSLFGQSNTEAFF. CDR3 coding DNA: TGTGCCAGCAGCTTATTTGGCCAGTCGAACACTGAAGCTTTCTTT.